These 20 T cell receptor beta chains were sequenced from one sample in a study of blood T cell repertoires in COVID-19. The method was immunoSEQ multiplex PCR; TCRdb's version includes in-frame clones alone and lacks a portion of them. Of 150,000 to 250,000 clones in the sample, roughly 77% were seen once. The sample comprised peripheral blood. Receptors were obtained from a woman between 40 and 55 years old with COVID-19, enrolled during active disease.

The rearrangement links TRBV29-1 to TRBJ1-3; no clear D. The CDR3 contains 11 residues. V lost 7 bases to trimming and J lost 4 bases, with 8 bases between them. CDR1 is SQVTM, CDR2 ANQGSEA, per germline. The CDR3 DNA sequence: TGCAGCGCTAAGGAGGGAAACACCATATATTTT. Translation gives CSAKEGNTIYF.

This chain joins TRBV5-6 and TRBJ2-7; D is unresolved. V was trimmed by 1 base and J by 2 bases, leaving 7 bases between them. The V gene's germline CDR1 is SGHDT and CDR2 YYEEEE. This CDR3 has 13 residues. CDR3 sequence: CASSLYGTYEQYF. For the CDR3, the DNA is TGTGCCAGCAGCTTGTACGGTACCTACGAGCAGTACTTC.

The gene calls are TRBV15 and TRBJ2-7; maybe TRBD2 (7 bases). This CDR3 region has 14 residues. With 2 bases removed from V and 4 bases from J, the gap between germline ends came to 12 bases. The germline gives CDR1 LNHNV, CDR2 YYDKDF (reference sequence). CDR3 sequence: CATSRQGRVYEQYF. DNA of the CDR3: TGTGCCACCAGCAGACAGGGGAGGGTTTACGAGCAGTACTTC.

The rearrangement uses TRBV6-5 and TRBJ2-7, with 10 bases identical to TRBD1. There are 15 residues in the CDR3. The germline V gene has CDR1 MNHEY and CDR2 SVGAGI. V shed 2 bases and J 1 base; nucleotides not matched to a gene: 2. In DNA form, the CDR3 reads TGTGCCAGCAGTTACCGGGACAGGGGATCCTACGAGCAGTACTTC. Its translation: CASSYRDRGSYEQYF.

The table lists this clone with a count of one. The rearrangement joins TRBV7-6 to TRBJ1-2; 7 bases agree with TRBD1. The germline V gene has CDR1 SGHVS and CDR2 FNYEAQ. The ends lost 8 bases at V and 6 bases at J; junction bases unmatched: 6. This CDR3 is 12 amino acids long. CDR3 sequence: CASDREENGYTF. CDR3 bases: TGTGCCAGCGACAGGGAGGAGAATGGCTACACCTTC.

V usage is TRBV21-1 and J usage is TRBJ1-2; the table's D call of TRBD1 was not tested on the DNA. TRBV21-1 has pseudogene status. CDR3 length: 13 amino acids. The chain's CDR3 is CASRDRLYYGYTF. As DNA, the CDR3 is TGTGCCAGCAGAGACAGGTTATACTATGGCTACACCTTC.

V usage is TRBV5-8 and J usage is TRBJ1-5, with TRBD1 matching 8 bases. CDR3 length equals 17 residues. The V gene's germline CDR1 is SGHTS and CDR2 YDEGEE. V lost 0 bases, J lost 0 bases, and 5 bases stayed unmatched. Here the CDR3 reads CASSLVDRAYSNQPQHF. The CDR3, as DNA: TGTGCCAGCAGCTTGGTGGACAGGGCCTATAGCAATCAGCCCCAGCATTTT.

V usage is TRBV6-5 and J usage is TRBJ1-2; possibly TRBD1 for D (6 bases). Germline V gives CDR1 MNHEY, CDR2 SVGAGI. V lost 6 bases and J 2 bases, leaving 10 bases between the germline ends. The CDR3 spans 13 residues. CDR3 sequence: CASRRTVNYGYTF. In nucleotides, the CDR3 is TGTGCCAGCAGGAGGACAGTCAACTATGGCTACACCTTC.

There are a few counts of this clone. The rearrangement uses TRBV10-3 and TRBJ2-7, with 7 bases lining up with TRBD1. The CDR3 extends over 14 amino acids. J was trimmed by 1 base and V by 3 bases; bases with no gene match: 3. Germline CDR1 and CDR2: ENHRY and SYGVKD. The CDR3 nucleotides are TGTGCCATCAGTGAAAGGACAGGATCCTACGAGCAGTACTTC. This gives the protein CAISERTGSYEQYF.

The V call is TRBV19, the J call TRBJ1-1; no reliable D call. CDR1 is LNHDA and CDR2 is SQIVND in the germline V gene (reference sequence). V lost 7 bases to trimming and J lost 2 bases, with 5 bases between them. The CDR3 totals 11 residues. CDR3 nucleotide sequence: TGTGCCAGTATCTTTAACACTGAAGCTTTCTTT. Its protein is CASIFNTEAFF.

The CDR3 here is CASSLGRGIVDTQYF. The CDR3 nucleotides are TGTGCCAGCAGCCTAGGTAGAGGGATAGTGGATACGCAGTATTTT. The chain joins TRBV11-2 to TRBJ2-3; D is possibly TRBD2 (5 bases). Germline V gene lookup returns CDR1 SGHAT and CDR2 FQNNGV. The CDR3 contains 15 residues. V was trimmed by 5 bases and J by 6 bases, leaving 18 bases between them.

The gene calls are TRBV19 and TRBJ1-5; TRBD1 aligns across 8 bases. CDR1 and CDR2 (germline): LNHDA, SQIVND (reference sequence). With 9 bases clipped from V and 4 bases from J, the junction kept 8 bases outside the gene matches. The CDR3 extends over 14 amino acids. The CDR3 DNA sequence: TGTGCCAGCGTCGACAGGGGCTTGAATCAGCCCCAGCATTTT. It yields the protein CASVDRGLNQPQHF.

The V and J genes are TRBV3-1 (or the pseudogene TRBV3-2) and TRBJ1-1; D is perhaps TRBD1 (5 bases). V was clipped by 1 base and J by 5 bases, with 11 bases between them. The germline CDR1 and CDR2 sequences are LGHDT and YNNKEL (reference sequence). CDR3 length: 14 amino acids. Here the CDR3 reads CASSQVQGITEAFF. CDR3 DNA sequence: TGTGCCAGCAGCCAAGTTCAGGGAATAACTGAAGCTTTCTTT.

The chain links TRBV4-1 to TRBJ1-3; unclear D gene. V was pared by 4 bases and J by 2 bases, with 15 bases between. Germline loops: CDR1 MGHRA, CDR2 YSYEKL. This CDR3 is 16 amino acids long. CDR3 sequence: CASSPNDGLAGNTIYF. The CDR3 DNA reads TGCGCCAGCAGCCCGAATGATGGCCTAGCTGGAAACACCATATATTTT.

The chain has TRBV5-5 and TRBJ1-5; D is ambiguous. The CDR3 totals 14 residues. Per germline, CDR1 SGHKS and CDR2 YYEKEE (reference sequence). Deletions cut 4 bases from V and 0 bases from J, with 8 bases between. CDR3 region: CASSPEHSNQPQHF. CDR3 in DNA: TGTGCCAGCAGCCCCGAGCATAGCAATCAGCCCCAGCATTTT.

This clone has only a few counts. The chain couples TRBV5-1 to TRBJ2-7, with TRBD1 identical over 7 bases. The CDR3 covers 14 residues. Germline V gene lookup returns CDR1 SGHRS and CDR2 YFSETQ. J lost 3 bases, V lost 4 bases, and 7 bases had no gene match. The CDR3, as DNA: TGCGCCAGCAGCCCACAGGGGATCCGCTACGAGCAGTACTTC. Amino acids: CASSPQGIRYEQYF.

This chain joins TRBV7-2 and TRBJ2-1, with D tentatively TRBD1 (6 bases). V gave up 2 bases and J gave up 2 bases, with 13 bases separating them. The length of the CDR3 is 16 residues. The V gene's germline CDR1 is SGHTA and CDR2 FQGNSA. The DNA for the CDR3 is TGTGCCAGCAGCTTACAACCAGGGGCGCCCTACAATGAGCAGTTCTTC. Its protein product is CASSLQPGAPYNEQFF.

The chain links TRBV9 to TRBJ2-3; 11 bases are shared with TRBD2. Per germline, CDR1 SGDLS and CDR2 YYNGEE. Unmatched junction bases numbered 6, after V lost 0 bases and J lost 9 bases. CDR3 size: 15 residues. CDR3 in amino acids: CASSVGTTSGSTQYF. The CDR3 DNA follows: TGTGCCAGCAGCGTAGGAACTACTAGCGGGAGCACGCAGTATTTT.

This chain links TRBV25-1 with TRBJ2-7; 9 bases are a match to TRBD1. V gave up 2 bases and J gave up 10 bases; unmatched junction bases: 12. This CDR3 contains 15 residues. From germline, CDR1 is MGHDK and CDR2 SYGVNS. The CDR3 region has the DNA TGTGCCAGCAGTGAAAGGGCGACAGGGGGGCCGGGACAGTACTTC. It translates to CASSERATGGPGQYF.

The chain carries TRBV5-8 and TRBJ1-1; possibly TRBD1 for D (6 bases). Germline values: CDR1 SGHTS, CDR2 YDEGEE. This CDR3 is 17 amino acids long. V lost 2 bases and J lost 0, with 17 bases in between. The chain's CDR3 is CASSFDRFRGMNTEAFF. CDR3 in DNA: TGTGCCAGCAGCTTTGACAGGTTTCGTGGTATGAACACTGAAGCTTTCTTT. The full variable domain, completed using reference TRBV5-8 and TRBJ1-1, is EAGVTQSPTHLIKTRGQQATLRCSPISGHTSVYWYQQALGLGLQFLLWYDEGEERNRGNFPPRFSGRQFPNYSSELNVNALELEDSALYLCASSFDRFRGMNTEAFFGQGTRLTVV.